This note documents a single TCR beta chain sequence. Its antigen is as yet unknown. At one end the junction does not follow the germline gene, possibly because of a read error. Produced via immunoSEQ multiplex PCR; TCRdb's table is partial and in-frame only. The repertoire holds 5,500 to 6,500 clones, with approximately 74% as singletons. The data derive from a study of immune evolution from preneoplasia to lung adenocarcinoma. Germline V gene data show CDR1 as SSHAT and CDR2 as FNYEAQ (reference sequence). The CDR3 is 15 residues long. Between 2014 and 2017, patients underwent resection in Japan or China. Study findings and constraints: Later-stage lesions appeared to have more T cells, more diversity, less clonality. From normal lung to invasive adenocarcinoma, top clone frequencies appeared to decrease.

The sample taken for sequencing was FFPE adjacent normal lung tissue. The clonotype originates from a donor aged 70 or older with lung adenocarcinoma. V usage is TRBV7-7 and J usage is TRBJ2-2; 8 nucleotides agree with TRBD2. For the CDR3, the DNA is TGTGCTAGCAGCTCAACAGCGGGGGACACCGGGGAGCTGTTTTTT. Translation gives CASSSTAGDTGELFF.